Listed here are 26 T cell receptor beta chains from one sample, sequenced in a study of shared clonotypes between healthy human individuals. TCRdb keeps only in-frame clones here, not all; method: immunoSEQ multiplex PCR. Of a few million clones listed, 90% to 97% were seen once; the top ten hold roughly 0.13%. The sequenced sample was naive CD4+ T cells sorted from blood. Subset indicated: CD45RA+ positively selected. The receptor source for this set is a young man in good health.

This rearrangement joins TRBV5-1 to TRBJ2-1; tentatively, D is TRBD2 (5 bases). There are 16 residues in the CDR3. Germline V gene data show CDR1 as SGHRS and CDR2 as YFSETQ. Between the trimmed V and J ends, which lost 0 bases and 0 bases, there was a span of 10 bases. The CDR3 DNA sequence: TGCGCCAGCAGCTTGGGAGGGAGCGCCTCCTACAATGAGCAGTTCTTC. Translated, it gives CASSLGGSASYNEQFF. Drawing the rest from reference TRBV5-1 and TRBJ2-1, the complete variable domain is KAGVTQTPRYLIKTRGQQVTLSCSPISGHRSVSWYQQTPGQGLQFLFEYFSETQRNKGNFPGRFSGRQFSNSRSEMNVSTLELGDSALYLCASSLGGSASYNEQFFGPGTRLTVL.

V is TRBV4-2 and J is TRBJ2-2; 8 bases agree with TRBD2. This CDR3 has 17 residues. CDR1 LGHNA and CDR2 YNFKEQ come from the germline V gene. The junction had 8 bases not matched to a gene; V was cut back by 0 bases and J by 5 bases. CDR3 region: CASSQEASGRGTGELFF. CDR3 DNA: TGTGCCAGCAGCCAAGAGGCTAGCGGGCGAGGGACCGGGGAGCTGTTTTTT.

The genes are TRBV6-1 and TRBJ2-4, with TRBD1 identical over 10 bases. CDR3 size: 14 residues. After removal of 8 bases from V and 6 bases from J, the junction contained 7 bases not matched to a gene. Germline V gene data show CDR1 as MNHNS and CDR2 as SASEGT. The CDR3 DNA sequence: TGTGCCAGCTGGACGGGACAGGGGATAAACATTCAGTACTTC. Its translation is CASWTGQGINIQYF.

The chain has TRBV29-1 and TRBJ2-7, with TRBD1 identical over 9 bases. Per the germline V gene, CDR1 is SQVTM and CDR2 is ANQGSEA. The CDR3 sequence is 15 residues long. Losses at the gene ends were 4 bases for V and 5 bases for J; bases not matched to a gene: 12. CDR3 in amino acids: CSVAPRDRDLDEQYF. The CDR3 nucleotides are TGCAGCGTTGCCCCCCGGGACAGGGATCTCGACGAGCAGTACTTC.

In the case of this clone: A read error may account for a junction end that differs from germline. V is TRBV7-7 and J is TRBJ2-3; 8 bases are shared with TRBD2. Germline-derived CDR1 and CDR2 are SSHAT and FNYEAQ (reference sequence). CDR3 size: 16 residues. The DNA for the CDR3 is TGTGCTAGCAGCTTAGCGCTCGGGGGGGGCCAAGATACGCAGTATTTT. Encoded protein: CASSLALGGGQDTQYF.

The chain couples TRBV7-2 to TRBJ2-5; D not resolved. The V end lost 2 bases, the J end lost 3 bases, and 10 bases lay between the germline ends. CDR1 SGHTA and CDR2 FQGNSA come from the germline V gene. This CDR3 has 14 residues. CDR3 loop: CASSLFSREETQYF. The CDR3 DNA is TGTGCCAGCAGCTTATTTAGCCGAGAAGAGACCCAGTACTTC.

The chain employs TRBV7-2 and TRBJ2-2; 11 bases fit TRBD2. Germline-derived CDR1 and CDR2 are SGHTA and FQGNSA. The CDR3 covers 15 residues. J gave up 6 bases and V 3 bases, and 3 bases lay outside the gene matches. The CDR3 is CASSFSGGAAGELFF. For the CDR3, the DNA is TGTGCCAGCAGCTTTAGCGGGGGGGCCGCCGGGGAGCTGTTTTTT. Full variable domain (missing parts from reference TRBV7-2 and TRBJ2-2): GAGVSQSPSNKVTEKGKDVELRCDPISGHTALYWYRQSLGQGLEFLIYFQGNSAPDKSGLPSDRFSAERTGGSVSTLTIQRTQQEDSAVYLCASSFSGGAAGELFFGEGSRLTVL.

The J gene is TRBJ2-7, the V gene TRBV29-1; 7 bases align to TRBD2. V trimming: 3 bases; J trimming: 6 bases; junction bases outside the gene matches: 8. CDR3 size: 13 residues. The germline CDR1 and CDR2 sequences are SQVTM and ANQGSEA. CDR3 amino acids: CSVEVGGPGEQYF. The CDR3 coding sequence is TGCAGCGTTGAGGTGGGAGGGCCGGGCGAGCAGTACTTC.

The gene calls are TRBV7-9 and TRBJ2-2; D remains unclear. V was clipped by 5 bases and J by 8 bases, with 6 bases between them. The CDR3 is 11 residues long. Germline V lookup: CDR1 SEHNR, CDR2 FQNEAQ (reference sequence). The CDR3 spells CASSPRGELFF. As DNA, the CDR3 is TGTGCCAGCAGCCCGAGAGGGGAGCTGTTTTTT.

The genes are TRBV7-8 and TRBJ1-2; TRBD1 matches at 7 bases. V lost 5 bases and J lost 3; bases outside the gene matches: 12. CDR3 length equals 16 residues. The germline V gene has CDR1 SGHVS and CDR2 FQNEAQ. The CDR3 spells CASSVRDSLLDYGYTF. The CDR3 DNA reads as TGTGCCAGCAGCGTTCGGGACAGCCTTTTAGACTATGGCTACACCTTC.

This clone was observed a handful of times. CDR3 bases: TGTGCCAGCAGCTTCTGGGGCCTGGATCAGCCCCAGCATTTT. Translating gives CASSFWGLDQPQHF. The chain recombines TRBV13 with TRBJ1-5; maybe TRBD1 (5 bases). The CDR3 loop spans 14 amino acids. Trimming took off 3 bases at V and 5 bases at J, with 11 bases between the two ends. CDR1 is PRHDT and CDR2 is FYEKMQ in the germline V gene (reference sequence).

CDR3 sequence (DNA): TGCGCCAGCAGCTTGTCGGGGACAGGGGGTCTCACCGGGGAGCTGTTTTTT. Its translation is CASSLSGTGGLTGELFF. The V call is TRBV5-1, the J call TRBJ2-2, with TRBD1 identical over 11 bases. V was clipped by 1 base and J by 4 bases; unmatched bases: 6. CDR1 and CDR2 (germline): SGHRS, YFSETQ. This CDR3 has 17 amino acids. The full variable domain, its missing parts supplied by reference TRBV5-1 and TRBJ2-2, is KAGVTQTPRYLIKTRGQQVTLSCSPISGHRSVSWYQQTPGQGLQFLFEYFSETQRNKGNFPGRFSGRQFSNSRSEMNVSTLELGDSALYLCASSLSGTGGLTGELFFGEGSRLTVL.

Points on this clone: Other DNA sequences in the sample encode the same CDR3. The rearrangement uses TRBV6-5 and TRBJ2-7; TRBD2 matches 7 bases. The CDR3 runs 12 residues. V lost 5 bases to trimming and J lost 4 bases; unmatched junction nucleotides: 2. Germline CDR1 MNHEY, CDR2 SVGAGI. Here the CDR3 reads CASSVGGYEQYF. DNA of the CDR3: TGTGCCAGCAGTGTGGGGGGGTACGAGCAGTACTTC.

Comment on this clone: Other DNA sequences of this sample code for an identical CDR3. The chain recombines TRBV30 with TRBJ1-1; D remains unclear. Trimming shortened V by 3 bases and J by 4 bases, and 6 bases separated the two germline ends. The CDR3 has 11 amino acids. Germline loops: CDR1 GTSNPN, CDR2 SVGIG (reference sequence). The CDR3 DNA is TGTGCCTGGAGGCGGGGCACTGAAGCTTTCTTT. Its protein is CAWRRGTEAFF.

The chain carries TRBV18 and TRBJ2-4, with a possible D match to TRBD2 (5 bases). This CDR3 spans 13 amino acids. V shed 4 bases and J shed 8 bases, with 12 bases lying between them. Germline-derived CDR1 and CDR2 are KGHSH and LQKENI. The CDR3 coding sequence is TGTGCCAGCTCACTTCTAGCTTTTGACATTCAGTACTTC. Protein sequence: CASSLLAFDIQYF.

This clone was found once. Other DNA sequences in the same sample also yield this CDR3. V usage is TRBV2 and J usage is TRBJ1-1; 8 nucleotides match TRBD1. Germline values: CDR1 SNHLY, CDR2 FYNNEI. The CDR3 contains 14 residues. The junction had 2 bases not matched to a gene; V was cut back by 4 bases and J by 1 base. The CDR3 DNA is TGTGCCAGCAGTGCACAGGGGGGGAACACTGAAGCTTTCTTT. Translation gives CASSAQGGNTEAFF.

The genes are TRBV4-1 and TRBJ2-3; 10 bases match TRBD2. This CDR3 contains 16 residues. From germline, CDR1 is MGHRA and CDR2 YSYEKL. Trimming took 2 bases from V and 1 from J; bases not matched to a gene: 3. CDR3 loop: CASSQWLAGGTDTQYF. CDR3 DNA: TGCGCCAGCAGCCAATGGCTAGCGGGGGGCACAGATACGCAGTATTTT.

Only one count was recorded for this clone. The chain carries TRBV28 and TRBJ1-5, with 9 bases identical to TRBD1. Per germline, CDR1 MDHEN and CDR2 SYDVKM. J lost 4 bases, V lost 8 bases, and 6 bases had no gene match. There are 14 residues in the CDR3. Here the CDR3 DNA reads TGTGCCAGCCAGACAGGGGGTAGTAATCAGCCCCAGCATTTT. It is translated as CASQTGGSNQPQHF.

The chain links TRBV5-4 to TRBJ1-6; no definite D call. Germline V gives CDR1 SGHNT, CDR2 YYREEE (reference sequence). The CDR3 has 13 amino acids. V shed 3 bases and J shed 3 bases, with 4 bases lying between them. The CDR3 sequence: CASSSDYNSPLHF. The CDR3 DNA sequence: TGTGCCAGCAGCTCCGACTATAATTCACCCCTCCACTTT.

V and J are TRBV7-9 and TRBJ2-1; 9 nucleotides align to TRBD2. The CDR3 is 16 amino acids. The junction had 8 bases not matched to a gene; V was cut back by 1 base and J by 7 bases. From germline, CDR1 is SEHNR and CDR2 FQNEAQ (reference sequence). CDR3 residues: CASSLGPAGGGNEQFF. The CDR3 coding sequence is TGTGCCAGCAGCTTAGGACCAGCGGGAGGAGGGAATGAGCAGTTCTTC.

The CDR3 here is CAISGVRGSNEKLFF. The CDR3 DNA follows: TGTGCCATCAGTGGAGTCCGGGGGTCTAATGAAAAACTGTTTTTT. V gene TRBV10-3 combines with J gene TRBJ1-4, with a tentative D call TRBD1 (5 bases). The V and J ends lost 4 bases and 3 bases respectively, with 12 bases between them. Germline CDR1 and CDR2: ENHRY and SYGVKD. The CDR3 totals 15 residues.

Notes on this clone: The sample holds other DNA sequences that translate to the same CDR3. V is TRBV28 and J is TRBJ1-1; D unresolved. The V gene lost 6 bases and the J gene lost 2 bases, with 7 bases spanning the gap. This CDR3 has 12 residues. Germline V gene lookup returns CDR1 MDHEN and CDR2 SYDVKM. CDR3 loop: CASRLGNTEAFF. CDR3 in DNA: TGTGCCAGCAGACTAGGTAACACTGAAGCTTTCTTT.

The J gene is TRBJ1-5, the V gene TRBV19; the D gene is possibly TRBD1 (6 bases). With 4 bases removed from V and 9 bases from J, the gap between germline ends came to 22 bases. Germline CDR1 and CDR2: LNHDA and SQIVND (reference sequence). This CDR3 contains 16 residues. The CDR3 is CASSNFLQGMERPQHF. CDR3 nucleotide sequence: TGTGCCAGTAGTAATTTTTTACAGGGTATGGAGAGGCCCCAGCATTTT.

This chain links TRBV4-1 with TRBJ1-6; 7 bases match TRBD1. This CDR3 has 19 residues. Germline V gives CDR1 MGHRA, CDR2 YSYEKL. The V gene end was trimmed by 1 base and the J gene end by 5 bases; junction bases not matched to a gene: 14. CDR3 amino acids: CASSQGVSRGRDNNSPLHF. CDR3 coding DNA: TGCGCCAGCAGCCAAGGGGTCAGTAGGGGGCGAGATAATAATTCACCCCTCCACTTT.

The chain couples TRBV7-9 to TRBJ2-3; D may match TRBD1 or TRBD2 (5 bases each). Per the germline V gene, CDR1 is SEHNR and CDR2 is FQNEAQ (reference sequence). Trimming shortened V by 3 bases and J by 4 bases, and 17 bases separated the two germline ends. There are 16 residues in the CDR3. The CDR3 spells CASSLQQGESADTQYF. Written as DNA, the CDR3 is TGTGCCAGCAGCTTGCAGCAGGGAGAGTCGGCAGATACGCAGTATTTT.

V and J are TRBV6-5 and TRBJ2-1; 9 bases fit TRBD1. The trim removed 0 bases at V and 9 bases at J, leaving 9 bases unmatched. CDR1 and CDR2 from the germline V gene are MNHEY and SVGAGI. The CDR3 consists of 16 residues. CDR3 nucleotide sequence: TGTGCCAGCAGTTACTCGAAGGGACAGGGCAACGCTGAGCAGTTCTTC. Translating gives CASSYSKGQGNAEQFF.